The clone carrying this TCR beta chain was observed a few times. Its antigen remains unidentified. The ends lost 4 bases at V and 3 bases at J; junction bases unmatched: 10. CDR1 is SQVTM, CDR2 ANQGSEA, per germline. The CDR3 extends over 16 amino acids. Preparation of the TCRbeta library used unique molecular identifiers. MiXCR, run by TCRdb on the PCR reads, gives a single entry per CDR3 protein. The top ten clones hold roughly 15% of a sample with 450,000 to 550,000 distinct CDR3 sequences, roughly 11% of them seen once. The source of the sample is a study of T-cell reconstitution after alpha-beta-depleted transplantation in children. Findings and caveats of the study: Recipient T cells and thymic progenitors that survived were the source of the high TCRbeta diversity seen at day 60 in some patients. About two months after transplant, alpha-beta T cells reportedly came from several hundred expanded graft clones. Newly produced T cells mostly accounted for T-cell counts and diversity one year post-transplant.

This chain uses TRBV29-1 with TRBJ2-3; 10 nucleotides agree with TRBD2. The TCR originated in a female patient aged 2-9 years who had a stem cell transplant for aplastic anemia, so the T cells may come from the graft donor. Sequences were derived from PBMCs, mostly from graft donor cells, sampled 180 days after TCRalphabeta/CD19-depleted stem cell transplant. The CDR3 DNA reads as TGCAGCGTTGCTGTGAGGTCTAGCGGGAGTACAGATACGCAGTATTTT. It specifies CSVAVRSSGSTDTQYF.